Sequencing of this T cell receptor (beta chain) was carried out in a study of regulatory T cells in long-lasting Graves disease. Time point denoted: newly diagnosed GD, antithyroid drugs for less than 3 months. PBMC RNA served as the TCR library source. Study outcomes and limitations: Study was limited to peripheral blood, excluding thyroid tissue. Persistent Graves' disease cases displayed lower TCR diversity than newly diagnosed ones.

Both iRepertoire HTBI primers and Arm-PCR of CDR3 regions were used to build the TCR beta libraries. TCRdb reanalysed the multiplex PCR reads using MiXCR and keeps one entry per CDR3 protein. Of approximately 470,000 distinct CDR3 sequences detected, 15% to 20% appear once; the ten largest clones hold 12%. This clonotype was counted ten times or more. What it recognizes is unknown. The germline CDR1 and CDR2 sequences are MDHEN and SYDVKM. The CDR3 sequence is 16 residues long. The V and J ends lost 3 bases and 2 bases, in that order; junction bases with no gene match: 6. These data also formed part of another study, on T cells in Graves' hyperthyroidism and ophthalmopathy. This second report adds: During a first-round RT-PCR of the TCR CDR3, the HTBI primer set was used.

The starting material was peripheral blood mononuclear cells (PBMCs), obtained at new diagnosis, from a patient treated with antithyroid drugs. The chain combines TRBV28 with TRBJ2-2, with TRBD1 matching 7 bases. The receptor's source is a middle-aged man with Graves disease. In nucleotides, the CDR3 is TGTGCCAGCAGTTTTTGGGGGACAGCTAACACCGGGGAGCTGTTTTTT. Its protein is CASSFWGTANTGELFF.